The 18 T cell receptor beta chains in this list originate from one sample, sequenced in a study of PD-L1 blockade in urothelial cancer. This table comes from immunoSEQ multiplex PCR, and its TCRdb copy is limited to in-frame clones, with some not included. The sample shows about 30,000 clones, around three quarters of them seen only once. Noted time point: peripheral blood 6 weeks after treatment start. The sequencing here drew on PBMCs, taken around atezolizumab (anti-PD-L1) treatment. The receptor source for this set is a man between 70 and 80 years old with urothelial cancer.

The chain combines TRBV7-2 with TRBJ2-3; TRBD2 aligns across 14 bases. After removal of 4 bases from V and 6 bases from J, the junction contained 6 bases not matched to a gene. The CDR3 sequence is 16 residues long. CDR1 SGHTA and CDR2 FQGNSA come from the germline V gene. The CDR3 is CASSSWTSGRPDTQYF. The CDR3 DNA follows: TGTGCCAGCAGCTCCTGGACTAGCGGGAGGCCGGATACGCAGTATTTT.

This clone was recorded only once. This chain connects TRBV7-2 to TRBJ2-5; tentatively, D is TRBD2 (5 bases). V was pared by 5 bases and J by 4 bases, with 17 bases between. Germline CDR1 and CDR2: SGHTA and FQGNSA. CDR3 length: 15 amino acids. As DNA, the CDR3 is TGTGCCAGCAGCAGAGGCCTAACTCGGGGAGAGACCCAGTACTTC. Protein: CASSRGLTRGETQYF.

This chain connects TRBV2 to TRBJ2-7; D remains ambiguous. The CDR3 sequence is 13 residues long. Deletions cut 7 bases from V and 6 bases from J, with 16 bases between. The germline gives CDR1 SNHLY, CDR2 FYNNEI. As DNA, the CDR3 is TGTGCCAGCATGGAAGGAGAGAGTCGCGAGCAGTACTTC. This codes for CASMEGESREQYF.

The chain is built from TRBV27 and TRBJ2-3; tentatively, D is TRBD1 (6 bases). With 6 bases removed from V and 1 base from J, the gap between germline ends came to 8 bases. The V gene's germline CDR1 is MNHEY and CDR2 SMNVEV (reference sequence). The CDR3 extends over 13 amino acids. The chain's CDR3 is CASRRQGTDTQYF. CDR3 sequence (DNA): TGTGCCAGCAGGAGACAGGGCACAGATACGCAGTATTTT.

DNA of the CDR3: TGTGCCAGCAGCTTGGGGGGGCGAAACACCGGGGAGCTGTTTTTT. This translates into CASSLGGRNTGELFF. This chain links TRBV7-8 with TRBJ2-2; TRBD2 is a possible D gene (7 bases). V dropped 3 bases and J dropped 2 bases, with 10 bases sitting between them. Germline V CDR1 and CDR2: SGHVS, FQNEAQ. The CDR3 runs to 15 residues. Filled out from reference TRBV7-8 and TRBJ2-2, the complete variable domain reads GAGVSQSPRYKVAKRGQDVALRCDPISGHVSLFWYQQALGQGPEFLTYFQNEAQLDKSGLPSDRFFAERPEGSVSTLKIQRTQQEDSAVYLCASSLGGRNTGELFFGEGSRLTVL.

The CDR3 DNA follows: TGTGCCAGCAGCCAACAGGGTTACGAGCAGTACTTC. Its protein product is CASSQQGYEQYF. V is TRBV11-3 and J is TRBJ2-7; tentative D call: TRBD1 (6 bases). This CDR3 has 12 amino acids. Germline V gene data show CDR1 as SGHNT and CDR2 as YENEEA. Trimming stripped 5 bases from V and 4 bases from J, with 9 bases between.

This clone was seen only a few times. This chain connects TRBV4-3 to TRBJ1-5; unclear D gene. The CDR3 covers 13 residues. Germline CDR1 reads LGHNA; CDR2 reads YSLEER. Trimming stripped 0 bases from V and 5 bases from J, with 5 bases between. CDR3: CASSQERDQPQHF. CDR3 nucleotide sequence: TGCGCCAGCAGCCAAGAGAGAGATCAGCCCCAGCATTTT.

V gene TRBV14 combines with J gene TRBJ1-2, with D possibly being TRBD1 (6 bases). The ends were cut back, 0 bases at V and 8 bases at J, with 13 bases in the middle. Germline V lookup: CDR1 SGHDN, CDR2 FVKESK. The CDR3 sequence is 14 residues long. The CDR3 DNA follows: TGTGCCAGCAGCCAAGAGGATAGGGGGAAGGGCTACACCTTC. It is translated as CASSQEDRGKGYTF.

The genes are TRBV4-3 and TRBJ2-1; TRBD1 matches 9 bases. The CDR3 loop spans 17 amino acids. With 3 bases clipped from V and 2 bases from J, the junction kept 8 bases outside the gene matches. Germline CDR1 is LGHNA and CDR2 is YSLEER. In DNA, the CDR3 is TGCGCCAGCAGCCAGATCCGGGGACAGGGCCCCTACAATGAGCAGTTCTTC. It encodes CASSQIRGQGPYNEQFF.

This clone was observed once. The chain links TRBV11-3 to TRBJ2-5; D unclear. Germline CDR1 and CDR2: SGHNT and YENEEA. The CDR3 extends over 11 amino acids. V was cut by 3 bases and J by 7 bases, with 6 bases left in between. The CDR3, as DNA: TGTGCCAGCAGCTTGACACGGACCCAGTACTTC. Its protein product is CASSLTRTQYF. The whole variable domain, remainder taken from reference TRBV11-3 and TRBJ2-5, is EAGVVQSPRYKIIEKKQPVAFWCNPISGHNTLYWYLQNLGQGPELLIRYENEEAVDDSQLPKDRFSAERLKGVDSTLKIQPAELGDSAVYLCASSLTRTQYFGPGTRLLVL.

V and J are TRBV5-6 and TRBJ2-5, with D tentatively TRBD1 (6 bases). Germline V CDR1 and CDR2: SGHDT, YYEEEE. The CDR3 contains 14 residues. V was clipped by 2 bases and J by 2 bases, with 10 bases between them. CDR3 residues: CASSFDRLQETQYF. CDR3 bases: TGTGCCAGCAGCTTTGACAGGTTACAAGAGACCCAGTACTTC.

This clone was found a few times. The chain is built from TRBV19 and TRBJ2-7; weak D call: TRBD1 (6 bases). The germline gives CDR1 LNHDA, CDR2 SQIVND (reference sequence). The CDR3 runs 14 residues. Trimming pared 4 bases from V and 1 base from J, leaving 11 bases between. CDR3 coding DNA: TGTGCCAGTAGTAAGGACAGTTTATCCTACGAGCAGTACTTC. Amino acid sequence: CASSKDSLSYEQYF.

V usage is TRBV29-1 and J usage is TRBJ1-6; D unclear. Trimming stripped 5 bases from V and 10 bases from J, with 15 bases between. This CDR3 is built from 13 residues. CDR1 and CDR2 from the germline V gene are SQVTM and ANQGSEA. The CDR3 is CSVRTVSQSPLHF. The CDR3 DNA reads TGCAGCGTTAGGACTGTCTCGCAGTCACCCCTCCACTTT.

The gene calls are TRBV15 and TRBJ1-1; D is perhaps TRBD1 (5 bases). The CDR3 consists of 14 residues. Trimming left V 8 bases short and J 4 bases short, with 17 bases between. CDR1 LNHNV and CDR2 YYDKDF come from the germline V gene (reference sequence). CDR3 loop: CATRLGGEGTEAFF. Here the CDR3 DNA reads TGTGCCACCCGTTTGGGGGGTGAAGGCACTGAAGCTTTCTTT.

A few counts support this clone. The chain carries TRBV18 and TRBJ2-5; tentative D call: TRBD2 (6 bases). Per the germline V gene, CDR1 is KGHSH and CDR2 is LQKENI. The CDR3 runs 14 residues. V lost 0 bases and J lost 3, with 8 bases in between. The CDR3 region has the DNA TGTGCCAGCTCACCACCGTCGGGGGAAGAGACCCAGTACTTC. Translated: CASSPPSGEETQYF.

The chain uses TRBV27 and TRBJ2-5; 9 bases are shared with TRBD2. Germline V CDR1 and CDR2: MNHEY, SMNVEV (reference sequence). This CDR3 region has 14 residues. J gave up 6 bases and V 5 bases, and 7 bases lay outside the gene matches. CDR3 DNA sequence: TGTGCCAGCAGTCCCGGACTAGCGCTGAAGACCCAGTACTTC. Protein sequence: CASSPGLALKTQYF.

The chain joins TRBV15 to TRBJ1-5; D gene ambiguous. Per germline, CDR1 LNHNV and CDR2 YYDKDF (reference sequence). V shed 5 bases and J shed 6 bases, with 11 bases lying between them. This CDR3 contains 13 residues. The CDR3 coding sequence is TGTGCCACCAGCCGTCCGGGGATTCAGCCCCAGCATTTT. Protein: CATSRPGIQPQHF.

Points on this clone: At one end the junction does not follow the germline gene, possibly because of a read error. The chain recombines TRBV6-4 with TRBJ2-5; D remains unclear. The CDR3 length is 11 residues. CDR1 and CDR2 (germline): MRHNA, SNTAGT. The CDR3 region has the DNA TGTGCCAGCAGTGACCACCTAACTACCCACTTC. This sequence encodes CASSDHLTTHF.